This TCR beta chain was recovered during a study of control samples from healthy donors and cancer patients. V lost 1 base to trimming and J lost 7 bases, with 11 bases between them. Germline CDR1 LNHDA, CDR2 SQIVND (reference sequence). This CDR3 contains 13 residues. Only in-frame clones appear in the TCRdb table, and some are missing; sequencing was by immunoSEQ multiplex PCR. The sample lists roughly 120,000 clones, just over 90% occurring once. The sequence was obtained from a human donor in good health. The donor label of this sample is uncertain. The chain recombines TRBV19 with TRBJ2-7, with D maybe TRBD1 (6 bases). Sequencing was carried out using blood. CDR3 bases: TGTGCCAGTAGTATAGGACAGGTGGGTGAGCAGTACTTC. Encoded protein: CASSIGQVGEQYF.